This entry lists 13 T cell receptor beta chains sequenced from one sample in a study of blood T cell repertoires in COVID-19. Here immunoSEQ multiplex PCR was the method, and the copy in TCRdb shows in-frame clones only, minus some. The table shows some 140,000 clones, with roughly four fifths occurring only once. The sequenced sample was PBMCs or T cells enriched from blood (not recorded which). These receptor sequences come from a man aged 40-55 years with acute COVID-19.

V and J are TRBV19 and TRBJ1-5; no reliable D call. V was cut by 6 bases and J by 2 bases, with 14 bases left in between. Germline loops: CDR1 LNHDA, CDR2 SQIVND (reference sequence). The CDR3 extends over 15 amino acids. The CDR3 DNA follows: TGTGCCAGTAGCGGTTTTGGGAGAGGCAATCAGCCCCAGCATTTT. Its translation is CASSGFGRGNQPQHF.

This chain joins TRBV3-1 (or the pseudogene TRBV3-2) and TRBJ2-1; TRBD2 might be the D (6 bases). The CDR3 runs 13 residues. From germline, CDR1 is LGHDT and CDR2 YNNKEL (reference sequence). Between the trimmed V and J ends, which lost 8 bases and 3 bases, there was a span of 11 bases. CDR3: CASRPGLYNEQFF. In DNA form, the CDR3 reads TGTGCCAGCCGCCCGGGACTCTACAATGAGCAGTTCTTC.

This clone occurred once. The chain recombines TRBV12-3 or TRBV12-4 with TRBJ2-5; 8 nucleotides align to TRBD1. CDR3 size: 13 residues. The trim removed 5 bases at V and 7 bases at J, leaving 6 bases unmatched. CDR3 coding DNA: TGTGCCAGCAGTACGACAGGGGCCGGGACCCAGTACTTC. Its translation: CASSTTGAGTQYF.

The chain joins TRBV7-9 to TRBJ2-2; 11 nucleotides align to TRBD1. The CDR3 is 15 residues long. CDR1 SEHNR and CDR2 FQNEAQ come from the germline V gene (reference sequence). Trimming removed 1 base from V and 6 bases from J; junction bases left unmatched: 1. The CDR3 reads CASSLEGQGAGELFF. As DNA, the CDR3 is TGTGCCAGCAGCTTAGAGGGACAGGGGGCCGGGGAGCTGTTTTTT.

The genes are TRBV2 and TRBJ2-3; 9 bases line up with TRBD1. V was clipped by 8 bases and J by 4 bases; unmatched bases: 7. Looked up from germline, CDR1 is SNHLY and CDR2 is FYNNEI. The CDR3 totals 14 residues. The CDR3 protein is CASHPGQGPDTQYF. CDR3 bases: TGTGCCAGCCACCCGGGACAGGGTCCAGATACGCAGTATTTT.

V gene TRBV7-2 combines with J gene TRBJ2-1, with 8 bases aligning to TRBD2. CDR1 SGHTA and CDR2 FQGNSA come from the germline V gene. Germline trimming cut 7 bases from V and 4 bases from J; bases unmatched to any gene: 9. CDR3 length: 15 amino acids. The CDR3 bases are TGTGCCAGCACTGGGTCGGCGGGAGGTTACAATGAGCAGTTCTTC. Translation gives CASTGSAGGYNEQFF.

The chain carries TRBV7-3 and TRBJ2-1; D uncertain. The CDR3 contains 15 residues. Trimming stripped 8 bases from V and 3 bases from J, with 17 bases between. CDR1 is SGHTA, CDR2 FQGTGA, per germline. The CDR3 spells CASAQTPEYYNEQFF. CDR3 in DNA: TGTGCCAGCGCTCAGACACCCGAATACTACAATGAGCAGTTCTTC.

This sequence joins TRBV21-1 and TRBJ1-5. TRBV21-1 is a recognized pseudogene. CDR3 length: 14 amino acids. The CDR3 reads CASSPWTEYQPQHF. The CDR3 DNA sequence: TGTGCCAGCAGCCCATGGACTGAATATCAGCCCCAGCATTTT.

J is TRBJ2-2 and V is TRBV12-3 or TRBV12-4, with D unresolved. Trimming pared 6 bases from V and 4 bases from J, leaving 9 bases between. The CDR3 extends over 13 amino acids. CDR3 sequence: CASRSSGTGELFF. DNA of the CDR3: TGTGCCAGCAGATCTTCGGGCACCGGGGAGCTGTTTTTT.

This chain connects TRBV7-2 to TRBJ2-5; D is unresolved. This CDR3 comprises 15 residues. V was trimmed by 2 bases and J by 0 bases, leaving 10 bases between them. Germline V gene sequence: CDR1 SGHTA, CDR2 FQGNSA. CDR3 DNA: TGTGCCAGCAGCTTAAGCCACGACTACCAAGAGACCCAGTACTTC. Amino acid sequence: CASSLSHDYQETQYF.

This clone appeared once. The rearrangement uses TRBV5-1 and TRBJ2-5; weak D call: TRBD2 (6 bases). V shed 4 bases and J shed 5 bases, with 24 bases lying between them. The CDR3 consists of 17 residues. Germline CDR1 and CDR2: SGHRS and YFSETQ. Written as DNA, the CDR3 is TGCGCCAGCAGCAGTCTGTTTGTCGGGGGTTTGGTGGAGACCCAGTACTTC. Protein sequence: CASSSLFVGGLVETQYF. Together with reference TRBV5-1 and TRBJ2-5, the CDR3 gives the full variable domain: KAGVTQTPRYLIKTRGQQVTLSCSPISGHRSVSWYQQTPGQGLQFLFEYFSETQRNKGNFPGRFSGRQFSNSRSEMNVSTLELGDSALYLCASSSLFVGGLVETQYFGPGTRLLVL.

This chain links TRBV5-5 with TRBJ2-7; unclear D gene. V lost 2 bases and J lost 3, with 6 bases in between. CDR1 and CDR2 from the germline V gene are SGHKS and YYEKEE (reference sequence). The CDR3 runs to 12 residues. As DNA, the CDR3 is TGTGCCAGCAGCTTTTTCGGCTACGAGCAGTACTTC. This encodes CASSFFGYEQYF.

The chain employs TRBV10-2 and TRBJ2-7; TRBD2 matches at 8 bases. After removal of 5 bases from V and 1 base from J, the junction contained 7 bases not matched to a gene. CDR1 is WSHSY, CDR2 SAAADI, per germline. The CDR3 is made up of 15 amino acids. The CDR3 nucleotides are TGCGCCAGCAGTCCCGTTAGCGGGGAATCCTACGAGCAGTACTTC. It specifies CASSPVSGESYEQYF.